This T cell receptor beta chain is drawn from a study of blood T cell repertoires in COVID-19. This table comes from immunoSEQ multiplex PCR, and its TCRdb copy is limited to in-frame clones, with some not included. The sample consists of 11,000 or so clones, more than 65% of them appearing once. V was pared by 9 bases and J by 1 base, with 6 bases of the junction left unmatched. Per the germline V gene, CDR1 is LNHDA and CDR2 is SQIVND (reference sequence). This CDR3 comprises 14 residues. The sequence was collected from a man between 60 and 75 years old with COVID-19, enrolled during active disease. V usage is TRBV19 and J usage is TRBJ1-5, with 7 positions matching TRBD1. The specimen was peripheral blood. The CDR3 sequence: CASQGDFSNQPQHF. The CDR3 coding sequence is TGTGCCAGCCAGGGGGATTTCAGCAATCAGCCCCAGCATTTT.